This T cell receptor (beta chain) was sequenced for a study of blood T cell repertoires in COVID-19 (TCRdb year 2020). About the investigation overall: The collaborator samples originated in the United States, Italy and Spain and spanned the acute and convalescent phases of COVID-19. The prospective study material was composed of cDNA or gDNA derived from T cells, B-cell-depleted T cells, or PBMCs. The dataset comprised deeply sampled blood TCRbeta repertoires from subjects exposed to, actively infected with, or recovered from COVID-19. The repertoires were made available in a free public database intended to serve as a resource for research on the immune response to SARS-CoV-2. Samples were obtained from the ongoing ImmuneRACE study (first 160 participants) and from roughly 1,300 subjects provided by 6 global collaborators. Nearly every sample came with metadata listing a de-identified subject ID, COVID-19 status, age in years and sex. HLA class I and class II types, where available, came from metadata supplied by the sample provider rather than from assay-based typing.

With regard to this clone: The antigen this receptor binds is unknown. Base quality data are lacking; no much larger clone is found one base away.

Study-level results and caveats: The amount of clinical and demographic metadata varied by source and participant and was provided uncurated.

TCRbeta CDR3 regions were amplified from genomic DNA by means of the immunoSEQ Assay, a bias-controlled multiplex PCR. Processing in the source paper ran as follows. The number of nucleated cells in each sample was estimated by amplification of reference gene primers within the assay. To quantify the absolute abundance of each unique TCRbeta CDR3 rearrangement, sequence reads were collapsed and filtered. For each sample, productive Simpson clonality was calculated by taking the square root of Simpson's diversity index across productive rearrangements. In its TCRdb copy, this immuneACCESS table keeps in-frame sequences only and misses some clones. Where compared with another copy, unresolved V genes explain less than half of these, and the others have no known cause. The V and J calls and clone size are taken from that table; D and trimming were inferred from the DNA. The sample table holds 150,000 to 200,000 clones, of which about 80% were seen once. Of the sample, 7.5% falls within the top ten clones.

Enrolling through a virtual design, the prospective study's participants ranged in age from about 18 to 89 years and lived across 20 to 30 United States geographic areas. To assign participants to cohorts, the prospective study relied on clinical history that participants themselves reported in a screening survey and a study questionnaire. Recovered participants in ImmuneRACE Cohort 3 were defined as having two consecutive negative NP/OP PCR tests, clearance from a healthcare professional, or resolution of symptoms. In the prospective study, whole blood, serum and a nasopharyngeal or oropharyngeal swab were collected from each participant by mobile phlebotomists. Over an approximately 2-month period, participants in the prospective study had the option of providing additional blood draws and questionnaires. Before DNA extraction, blood samples from the prospective study were shipped at room temperature or frozen.

Sequencing was performed on PBMCs or T cells enriched from blood (not recorded which). This receptor was obtained from a man aged 40-49 years who had recovered from COVID-19.

The nucleotide sequence is given as TGTGCCAGCAGCTCTCTCGGGGGATCCACCGGGGAGCTGTTTTTT. This sequence encodes CASSSLGGSTGELFF. The rearrangement combines TRBV11-3 with TRBJ2-2; D gene: possibly TRBD2, on 6 matching bases. Its CDR3 holds 15 amino acids, cysteine through phenylalanine. Only CDR3 DNA remains: 45 bases, in frame from the first base. Between the V and J ends, shortened by 4 bases and 4 bases respectively, the junction contains 13 bases. CDR1 and CDR2, per the germline V gene, are SGHNT and YENEEA.